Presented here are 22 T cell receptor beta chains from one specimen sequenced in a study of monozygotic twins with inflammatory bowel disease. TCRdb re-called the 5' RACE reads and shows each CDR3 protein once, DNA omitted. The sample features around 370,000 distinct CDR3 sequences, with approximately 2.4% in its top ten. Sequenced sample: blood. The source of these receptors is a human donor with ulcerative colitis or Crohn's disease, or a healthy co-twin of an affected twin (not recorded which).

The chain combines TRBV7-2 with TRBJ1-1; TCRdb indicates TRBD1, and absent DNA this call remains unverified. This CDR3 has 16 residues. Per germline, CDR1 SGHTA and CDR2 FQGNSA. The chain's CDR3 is CAGSLRTGTRLTEAFF.

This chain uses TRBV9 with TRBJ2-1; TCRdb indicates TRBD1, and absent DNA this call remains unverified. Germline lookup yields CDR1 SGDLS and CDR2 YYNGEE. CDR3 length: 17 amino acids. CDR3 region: CASSVGTGGISYNEQFF.

CDR3 sequence reads: CASSLSLMGGGSPTDTQYF. The V and J genes are TRBV12-3 or TRBV12-4 and TRBJ2-3; the TCRdb call, TRBD1, lacks DNA for checking. This CDR3 has 19 amino acids.

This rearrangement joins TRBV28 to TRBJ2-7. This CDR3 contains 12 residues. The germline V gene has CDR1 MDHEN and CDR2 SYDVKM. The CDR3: CASSLDLGEQYF.

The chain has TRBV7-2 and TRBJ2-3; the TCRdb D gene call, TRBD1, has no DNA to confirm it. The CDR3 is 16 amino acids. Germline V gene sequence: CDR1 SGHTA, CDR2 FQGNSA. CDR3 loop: CASSFGAGATGDTQYF.

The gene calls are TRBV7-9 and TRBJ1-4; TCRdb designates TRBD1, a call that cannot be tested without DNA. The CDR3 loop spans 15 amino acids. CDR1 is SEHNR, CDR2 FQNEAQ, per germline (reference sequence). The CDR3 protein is CASSLAEGANEKLFF.

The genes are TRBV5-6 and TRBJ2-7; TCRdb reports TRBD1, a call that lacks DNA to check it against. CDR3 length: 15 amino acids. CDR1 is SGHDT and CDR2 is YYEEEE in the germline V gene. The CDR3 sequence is CASTDETGSSYEQYF.

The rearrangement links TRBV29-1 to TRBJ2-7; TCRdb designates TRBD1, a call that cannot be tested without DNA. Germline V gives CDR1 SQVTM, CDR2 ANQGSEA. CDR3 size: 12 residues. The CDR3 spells CSVEDRRGEQYF.

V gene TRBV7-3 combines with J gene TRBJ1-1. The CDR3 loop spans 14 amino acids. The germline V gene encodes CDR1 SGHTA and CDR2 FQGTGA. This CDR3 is CASSLMVGSTEAFF. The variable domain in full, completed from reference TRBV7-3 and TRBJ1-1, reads GAGVSQTPSNKVTEKGKYVELRCDPISGHTALYWYRQSLGQGPEFLIYFQGTGAADDSGLPNDRFFAVRPEGSVSTLKIQRTERGDSAVYLCASSLMVGSTEAFFGQGTRLTVV.

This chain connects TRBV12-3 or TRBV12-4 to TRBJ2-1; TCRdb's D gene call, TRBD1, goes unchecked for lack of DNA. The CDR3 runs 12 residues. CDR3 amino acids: CASTIYDSEQFF.

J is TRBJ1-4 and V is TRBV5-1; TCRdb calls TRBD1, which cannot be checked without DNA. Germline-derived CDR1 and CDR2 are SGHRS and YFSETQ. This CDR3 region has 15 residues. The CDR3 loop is CASSGGTGAGEKLFF. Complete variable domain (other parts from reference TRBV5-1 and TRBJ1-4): KAGVTQTPRYLIKTRGQQVTLSCSPISGHRSVSWYQQTPGQGLQFLFEYFSETQRNKGNFPGRFSGRQFSNSRSEMNVSTLELGDSALYLCASSGGTGAGEKLFFGSGTQLSVL.

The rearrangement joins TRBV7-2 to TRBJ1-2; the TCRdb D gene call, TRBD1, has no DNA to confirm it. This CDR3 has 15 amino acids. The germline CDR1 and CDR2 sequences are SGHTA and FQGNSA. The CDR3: CASSRGSGALNGYTF.

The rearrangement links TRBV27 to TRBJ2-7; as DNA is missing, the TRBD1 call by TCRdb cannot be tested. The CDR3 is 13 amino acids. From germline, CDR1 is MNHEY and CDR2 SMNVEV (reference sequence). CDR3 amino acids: CASSYRGNYEQYF.

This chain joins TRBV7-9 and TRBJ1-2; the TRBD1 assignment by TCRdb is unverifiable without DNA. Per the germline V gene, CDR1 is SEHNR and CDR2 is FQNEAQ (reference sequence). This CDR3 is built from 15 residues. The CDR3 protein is CASSLAVRGSYGYTF.

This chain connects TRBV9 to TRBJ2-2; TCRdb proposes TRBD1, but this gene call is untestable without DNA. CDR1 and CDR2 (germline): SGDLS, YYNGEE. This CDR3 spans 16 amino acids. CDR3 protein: CASSLPDSPIHGELFF. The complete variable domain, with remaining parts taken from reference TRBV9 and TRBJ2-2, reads DSGVTQTPKHLITATGQRVTLRCSPRSGDLSVYWYQQSLDQGLQFLIQYYNGEERAKGNILERFSAQQFPDLHSELNLSSLELGDSALYFCASSLPDSPIHGELFFGEGSRLTVL.

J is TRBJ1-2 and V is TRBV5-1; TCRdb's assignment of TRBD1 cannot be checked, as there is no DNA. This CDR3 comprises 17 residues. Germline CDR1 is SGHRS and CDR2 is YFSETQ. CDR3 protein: CASSLDARQQANYGYTF. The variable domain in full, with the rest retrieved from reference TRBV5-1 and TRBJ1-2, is KAGVTQTPRYLIKTRGQQVTLSCSPISGHRSVSWYQQTPGQGLQFLFEYFSETQRNKGNFPGRFSGRQFSNSRSEMNVSTLELGDSALYLCASSLDARQQANYGYTFGSGTRLTVV.

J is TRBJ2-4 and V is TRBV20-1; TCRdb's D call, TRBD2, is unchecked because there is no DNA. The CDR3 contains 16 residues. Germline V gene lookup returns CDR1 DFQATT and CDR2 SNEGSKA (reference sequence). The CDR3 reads CSAVAGGSDAKNIQYF.

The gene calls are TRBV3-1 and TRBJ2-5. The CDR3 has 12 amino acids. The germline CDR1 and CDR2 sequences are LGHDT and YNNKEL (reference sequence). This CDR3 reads CASSQDRGTQYF.

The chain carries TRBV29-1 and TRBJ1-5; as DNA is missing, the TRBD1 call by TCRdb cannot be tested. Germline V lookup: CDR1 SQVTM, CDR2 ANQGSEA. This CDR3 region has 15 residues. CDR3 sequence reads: CSVGTGGESNQPQHF.

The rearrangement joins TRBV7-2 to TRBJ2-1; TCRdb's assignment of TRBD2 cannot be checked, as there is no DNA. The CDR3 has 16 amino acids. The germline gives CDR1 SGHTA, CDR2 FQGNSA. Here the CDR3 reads CASSLTPDLDPNEQFF.

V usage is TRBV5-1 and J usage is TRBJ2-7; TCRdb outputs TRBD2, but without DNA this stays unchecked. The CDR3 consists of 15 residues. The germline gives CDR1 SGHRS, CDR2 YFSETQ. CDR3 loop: CASSLPSGGDYEQYF.

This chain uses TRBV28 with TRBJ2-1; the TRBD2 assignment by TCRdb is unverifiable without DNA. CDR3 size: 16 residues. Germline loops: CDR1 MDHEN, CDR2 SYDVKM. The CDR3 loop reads CASILASGALYNEQFF.